The 28 T cell receptor beta chains below were found in one sample sequenced in a study of human T cells and chemical hapten exposure. As to time point: patch test 3, about 24 weeks after DPC sensitization. As to treatment: therapeutic diphenylcyclopropenone sensitization with weekly scalp DPC. TCRdb used MiXCR to reprocess the RACE reads, holding one entry per CDR3 protein. The sample consists of about 82,000 distinct CDR3 sequences, less than 14% of them appearing once. Sequences were derived from whole blood, sampled in connection with sensitization to the hapten diphenylcyclopropenone (DPC). The receptors were sampled from a woman aged 45-65 years with alopecia areata. Some clones in this sample may be carry-over from other donors' samples.

This clonotype was seen a few times. The gene calls are TRBV7-8 and TRBJ2-1; TRBD2 matches at 11 bases. Germline V gives CDR1 SGHVS, CDR2 FQNEAQ. CDR3 length equals 16 residues. V dropped 0 bases and J dropped 8; count of bases not matched to a gene: 6. CDR3 sequence reads: CASSLATSGIGDEQFF. Here the CDR3 DNA reads TGTGCCAGCAGCTTAGCGACTAGCGGGATCGGGGATGAGCAGTTCTTC. Using reference TRBV7-8 and TRBJ2-1 for the parts outside the CDR3, the full variable domain is GAGVSQSPRYKVAKRGQDVALRCDPISGHVSLFWYQQALGQGPEFLTYFQNEAQLDKSGLPSDRFFAERPEGSVSTLKIQRTQQEDSAVYLCASSLATSGIGDEQFFGPGTRLTVL.

The chain links TRBV5-1 to TRBJ2-1, with TRBD2 identical over 9 bases. CDR1 is SGHRS and CDR2 is YFSETQ in the germline V gene. The CDR3 sequence is 12 residues long. Trimming took 4 bases from V and 8 from J; bases not matched to a gene: 1. CDR3 region: CASSRLADEQFF. CDR3 nucleotide sequence: TGCGCCAGCAGCCGACTAGCGGATGAGCAGTTCTTC.

This clonotype has more than one count but fewer than ten. The CDR3: CASSAPKAGGADTQYF. Written as DNA, the CDR3 is TGTGCCAGCAGCGCCCCCAAGGCGGGAGGGGCAGATACGCAGTATTTT. The rearrangement links TRBV9 to TRBJ2-3; 9 bases are a match to TRBD2. CDR3 length: 16 residues. With 3 bases clipped from V and 4 bases from J, the junction kept 9 bases outside the gene matches. The germline gives CDR1 SGDLS, CDR2 YYNGEE.

J is TRBJ2-7 and V is TRBV27; 7 nucleotides match TRBD2. From germline, CDR1 is MNHEY and CDR2 SMNVEV (reference sequence). The CDR3 is 14 residues long. The ends lost 1 base at V and 2 bases at J; junction bases unmatched: 2. The CDR3, as DNA: TGTGCCAGCAGTTTATTCAGCGGGACCTACGAGCAGTACTTC. Its protein is CASSLFSGTYEQYF.

The chain has TRBV10-2 and TRBJ1-2, with D possibly matching TRBD1 (6 bases). The CDR3 is made up of 13 amino acids. V lost 0 bases and J 10 bases, leaving 12 bases between the germline ends. The germline V gene encodes CDR1 WSHSY and CDR2 SAAADI. CDR3 sequence: CASSESWGQPYTF. For the CDR3, the DNA is TGCGCCAGCAGTGAGTCGTGGGGGCAGCCCTACACCTTC.

The chain employs TRBV11-2 and TRBJ2-2, with no clear D. The CDR3 totals 12 residues. The V end lost 5 bases, the J end lost 8 bases, and 9 bases lay between the germline ends. Germline lookup yields CDR1 SGHAT and CDR2 FQNNGV. CDR3: CASSPAAGELFF. As DNA, the CDR3 is TGTGCCAGCAGCCCCGCTGCAGGGGAGCTGTTTTTT.

The sample holds a few counts of this clonotype. V gene TRBV6-4 combines with J gene TRBJ2-1, with D perhaps being TRBD1 or TRBD2 (5 bases each). CDR1 and CDR2 (germline): MRHNA, SNTAGT. Between the trimmed V and J ends, which lost 4 bases and 2 bases, there was a span of 12 bases. CDR3 length: 15 residues. CDR3 DNA sequence: TGTGCCAGCAGTGTCGGACGGGACCCCTACAATGAGCAGTTCTTC. Residues: CASSVGRDPYNEQFF.

J is TRBJ2-1 and V is TRBV9; 7 nucleotides match TRBD2. The germline gives CDR1 SGDLS, CDR2 YYNGEE. The V gene end was trimmed by 1 base and the J gene end by 5 bases; junction bases not matched to a gene: 3. The CDR3 has 14 amino acids. This CDR3 reads CASSVLAENNEQFF. The DNA of the CDR3 is TGTGCCAGCAGCGTACTAGCGGAGAACAATGAGCAGTTCTTC.

The genes are TRBV5-4 and TRBJ2-7, with 13 bases identical to TRBD2. Germline CDR1 and CDR2: SGHNT and YYREEE (reference sequence). J gave up 0 bases and V 4 bases, and 7 bases lay outside the gene matches. This CDR3 contains 17 residues. As DNA, the CDR3 is TGTGCCAGCAGCCGGGGACTAGCGGGGTGGAGCTCCTACGAGCAGTACTTC. It is translated as CASSRGLAGWSSYEQYF.

A word on this clonotype: A much larger clonotype is one base distant, so this may be a read error. The rearrangement joins TRBV18 to TRBJ1-5; 11 positions agree with TRBD1. CDR1 and CDR2 (germline): KGHSH, LQKENI. The CDR3 has 14 residues. CDR3 in amino acids: CTSSQGQGDQPQHF. In nucleotides, the CDR3 is TGTACCAGCTCACAGGGACAGGGGGACCAGCCCCAGCATTTT. Full variable domain (remainder filled in from reference TRBV18 and TRBJ1-5): NAGVMQNPRHLVRRRGQEARLRCSPMKGHSHVYWYRQLPEEGLKFMVYLQKENIIDESGMPKERFSAEFPKEGPSILRIQQVVRGDSAAYFCTSSQGQGDQPQHFGDGTRLSIL.

This clonotype has at least ten counts. The chain links TRBV29-1 to TRBJ1-6; D is unresolved. The CDR3 spans 12 residues. Per the germline V gene, CDR1 is SQVTM and CDR2 is ANQGSEA. Written as DNA, the CDR3 is TGCAGTGCGGGGTTCCCTAATTCACCCCTCCACTTT. It is translated as CSAGFPNSPLHF.

This sequence joins TRBV30 and TRBJ1-6, with D perhaps TRBD1 (5 bases). Germline lookup yields CDR1 GTSNPN and CDR2 SVGIG (reference sequence). CDR3 length: 15 amino acids. V lost 0 bases and J 5 bases, leaving 11 bases between the germline ends. CDR3 in amino acids: CAWSVPWGDNSPLHF. In nucleotides, the CDR3 is TGTGCCTGGAGTGTCCCCTGGGGGGATAATTCACCCCTCCACTTT.

There are a few counts of this clonotype. The chain couples TRBV7-2 to TRBJ2-1; 9 nucleotides match TRBD2. This CDR3 spans 15 amino acids. V shed 4 bases, J shed 6 bases, and the junction held 7 bases outside the gene matches. Germline CDR1 reads SGHTA; CDR2 reads FQGNSA. In DNA form, the CDR3 reads TGTGCCAGCAGCTCGGGACTAGCCCTAGGCAATGAGCAGTTCTTC. Its translation is CASSSGLALGNEQFF.

This clonotype was counted at least ten times. J is TRBJ1-5 and V is TRBV10-2, with 7 bases identical to TRBD1. V dropped 6 bases and J dropped 2; count of bases not matched to a gene: 4. Per germline, CDR1 WSHSY and CDR2 SAAADI. The CDR3 runs to 14 residues. The CDR3 DNA is TGCGCCAGCAGGGCCACAGGGGGCAATCAGCCCCAGCATTTT. Encoded protein: CASRATGGNQPQHF.

This clonotype was counted many times. The chain recombines TRBV12-3 or TRBV12-4 with TRBJ2-2, with 11 bases lining up with TRBD1. The CDR3 is 17 amino acids. The J segment lost 4 bases and the V segment lost 5 bases, leaving 9 bases of the junction unmatched. The DNA for the CDR3 is TGTGCCAGCAGTCCAGGACAGGGGGCGCCGGGCACCGGGGAGCTGTTTTTT. Translation: CASSPGQGAPGTGELFF.

This clonotype was seen ten or more times. The chain employs TRBV9 and TRBJ2-7, with TRBD2 as a possible D gene (5 bases). The CDR3 length is 15 residues. The V gene lost 2 bases and the J gene lost 5 bases, with 17 bases spanning the gap. Germline V gene sequence: CDR1 SGDLS, CDR2 YYNGEE. The CDR3 loop is CASSVRTGPLNEQYF. In DNA, the CDR3 is TGTGCCAGCAGCGTTCGGACTGGCCCTCTAAACGAGCAGTACTTC.

This clonotype has just a few counts. This chain connects TRBV5-1 to TRBJ1-1, with D perhaps matching TRBD1 (5 bases). The germline V gene encodes CDR1 SGHRS and CDR2 YFSETQ. The CDR3 is 16 amino acids. V was cut by 0 bases and J by 5 bases, with 17 bases left in between. The CDR3 here is CASSLGVLGLDTEAFF. CDR3 nucleotide sequence: TGCGCCAGCAGCTTGGGAGTTCTGGGACTTGATACTGAAGCTTTCTTT.

This clonotype came up once. The rearrangement uses TRBV18 and TRBJ2-5; D call uncertain. Trimming took off 6 bases at V and 8 bases at J, with 22 bases between the two ends. Germline V lookup: CDR1 KGHSH, CDR2 LQKENI. The CDR3 extends over 15 amino acids. CDR3 bases: TGTGCCAGCTCTCCTAGATACCTACCCCAAGGAACCCAGTACTTC. As protein: CASSPRYLPQGTQYF.

In its sample, this clonotype was seen a few times. The chain employs TRBV12-3 or TRBV12-4 and TRBJ1-2; possible D gene TRBD1, 5 bases. V was cut by 3 bases and J by 3 bases, with 17 bases left in between. This CDR3 is 16 amino acids long. As DNA, the CDR3 is TGTGCCAGCAGTTTTTCTCCTCCAGGGACGCACTATGGCTACACCTTC. Its protein product is CASSFSPPGTHYGYTF.

The genes are TRBV18 and TRBJ1-4; a possible D gene is TRBD1 (5 bases). The CDR3 is made up of 15 amino acids. Deletions cut 4 bases from V and 0 bases from J, with 9 bases between. Germline V gene sequence: CDR1 KGHSH, CDR2 LQKENI. The CDR3 sequence is CASSQTRATNEKLFF. CDR3 DNA sequence: TGTGCCAGCTCACAGACCAGGGCAACTAATGAAAAACTGTTTTTT.

The J gene is TRBJ2-2, the V gene TRBV30; 8 bases are a match to TRBD1. There are 15 residues in the CDR3. Germline values: CDR1 GTSNPN, CDR2 SVGIG (reference sequence). Losses at the gene ends were 5 bases for V and 5 bases for J; bases not matched to a gene: 10. CDR3 nucleotide sequence: TGTGCCTGGGGGGTCGCAGGGGGCTTAACCGGGGAGCTGTTTTTT. Translating it yields CAWGVAGGLTGELFF.

This clonotype has at least ten counts. The chain couples TRBV29-1 to TRBJ1-1; D not certain. The CDR3 runs 10 residues. Trimming shortened V by 4 bases and J by 8 bases, and 8 bases separated the two germline ends. Germline assignment: CDR1 SQVTM and CDR2 ANQGSEA. The CDR3 loop is CSVGAFEAFF. CDR3 in DNA: TGCAGCGTTGGGGCATTCGAAGCTTTCTTT.

This clonotype came up a few times. The chain recombines TRBV20-1 with TRBJ1-6; no firm D call. V lost 6 bases and J 7 bases, leaving 16 bases between the germline ends. This CDR3 has 14 residues. CDR1 and CDR2 from the germline V gene are DFQATT and SNEGSKA (reference sequence). CDR3 loop: CSATDGAGNSPLHF. The CDR3 region has the DNA TGCAGTGCCACGGACGGTGCGGGGAATTCACCCCTCCACTTT.

The V call is TRBV10-3, the J call TRBJ2-7; D is perhaps TRBD1 (6 bases). V dropped 2 bases and J dropped 1 base, with 12 bases sitting between them. Germline values: CDR1 ENHRY, CDR2 SYGVKD. This CDR3 has 15 amino acids. Here the CDR3 DNA reads TGTGCCATCAGTGAGGAAACTGGACAGTCCTACGAGCAGTACTTC. Its protein product is CAISEETGQSYEQYF.

The rearrangement uses TRBV28 and TRBJ2-2, with D tentatively TRBD2 (6 bases). The V and J ends lost 3 bases and 6 bases respectively, with 11 bases between them. Germline values: CDR1 MDHEN, CDR2 SYDVKM. The CDR3 consists of 14 residues. CDR3 bases: TGTGCCAGCAGTTTCGCCAGGGAGGCCGGGGAGCTGTTTTTT. As protein: CASSFAREAGELFF.

The chain has TRBV3-1 and TRBJ1-5, with a possible D match to TRBD1 (5 bases). CDR1 and CDR2 (germline): LGHDT, YNNKEL (reference sequence). Trimming removed 3 bases at V and 4 bases at J, with 7 bases between. This CDR3 comprises 13 residues. The CDR3 nucleotides read TGTGCCAGCAGCCACAAGGGGAATCAGCCCCAGCATTTT. As protein: CASSHKGNQPQHF.

In the case of this clonotype: A read error may explain this, as a much larger clone is one base away. The chain employs TRBV27 and TRBJ2-2; D perhaps matches TRBD2 (5 bases). The CDR3 length is 15 residues. The V gene's germline CDR1 is MNHEY and CDR2 SMNVEV (reference sequence). The CDR3 region is CASSFGRWNTGELIF. In nucleotides, the CDR3 is TGTGCCAGCAGTTTCGGACGCTGGAACACCGGGGAGCTGATTTTT.

In this sample, this clonotype turned up many times. This chain uses TRBV29-1 with TRBJ2-5; 7 nucleotides agree with TRBD1. CDR3 length: 12 residues. Germline values: CDR1 SQVTM, CDR2 ANQGSEA. Trimming at V came to 8 bases and at J to 4 bases, leaving 7 bases not matched to a gene. CDR3 DNA: TGCAGCCTAACGCCAGGGGGAGAGACCCAGTACTTC. It yields the protein CSLTPGGETQYF.